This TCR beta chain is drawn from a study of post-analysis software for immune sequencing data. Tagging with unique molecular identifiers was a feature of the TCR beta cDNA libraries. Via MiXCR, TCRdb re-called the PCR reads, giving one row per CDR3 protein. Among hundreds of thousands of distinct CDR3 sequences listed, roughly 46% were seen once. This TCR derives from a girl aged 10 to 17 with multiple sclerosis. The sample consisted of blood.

The CDR3 loop reads CASSVRPDGRDEQFF. The DNA for the CDR3 is TGTGCCAGCAGCGTACGCCCCGACGGGCGAGATGAGCAGTTCTTC. The chain combines TRBV4-2 with TRBJ2-1, with D unclear. The CDR3 loop spans 15 amino acids. Trimming cost V 5 bases and J 8 bases, with 19 bases left between them. Germline-derived CDR1 and CDR2 are LGHNA and YNFKEQ.